The rows below give T cell receptor beta chains drawn from one sample of a study of blood T cell repertoires in COVID-19. TCRdb's table, derived via immunoSEQ multiplex PCR, lists solely in-frame clones and lacks some. The table includes under 35,000 clones, 91% detected once. Sequencing was carried out using peripheral blood. The receptor set was obtained from a human donor in a cohort sampled during active COVID-19. Each CDR3 is given with its conserved first and last residue. The order of the fields is V gene, D gene, clone size, J gene, CDR3 protein, CDR3 DNA. D genes are given only for firm matches. Expanded clones get a size class; other rows say once, few or many, or leave the size out.

TRBV4-2	TRBD1	-	TRBJ1-5	CASSHITTGTGPYYSNQPQHF	TGTGCCAGCAGCCACATTACTACCGGGACAGGGCCATATTATAGCAATCAGCCCCAGCATTTT
TRBV7-9	TRBD2	once	TRBJ2-1	CASITGLAGGLEQFF	TGTGCCAGCATCACCGGACTAGCGGGGGGACTCGAGCAGTTCTTC
TRBV11-3	-	-	TRBJ2-3	CASSAGLVTDTQYF	TGTGCCAGCAGCGCGGGACTGGTAACAGATACGCAGTATTTT
TRBV5-1	-	-	TRBJ2-5	CASSFSVPGETQYF	TGCGCCAGCAGCTTTAGCGTCCCTGGGGAGACCCAGTACTTC
TRBV24-1	TRBD2	-	TRBJ2-3	CATSDPGTSGTDTQYF	TGTGCCACCAGTGATCCCGGGACTAGCGGGACAGATACGCAGTATTTT
TRBV6-5	TRBD2	-	TRBJ2-3	CASRFAGGTDTQYF	TGTGCCAGCAGGTTCGCGGGGGGCACAGATACGCAGTATTTT
TRBV7-9	TRBD1	-	TRBJ2-2	CASSPGTGPTGELFF	TGTGCCAGCAGCCCGGGGACAGGGCCCACCGGGGAGCTGTTTTTT
TRBV19	-	once	TRBJ2-5	CASSILGQGKETQYF	TGTGCCAGTAGTATCCTGGGTCAGGGAAAAGAGACCCAGTACTTC
TRBV28	-	-	TRBJ1-3	CASSYAVGSGNTIYF	TGTGCCAGCAGTTACGCGGTAGGCTCTGGAAACACCATATATTTT
TRBV5-4	-	-	TRBJ1-6	CASSQGTSSTGNSPLHF	TGTGCCAGCAGCCAAGGTACCTCCTCCACGGGTAATTCACCCCTCCACTTT
TRBV9	-	-	TRBJ1-2	CASSPLGSYGYTF	TGTGCCAGCAGCCCCCTAGGTTCTTATGGCTACACCTTC
TRBV28	-	-	TRBJ1-3	CASNRVVSSGNTIYF	TGTGCCAGCAATCGGGTTGTTAGCTCTGGAAACACCATATATTTT
TRBV4-1	TRBD2	-	TRBJ2-1	CASSQESSLVAGHNEQFF	TGCGCCAGCAGCCAAGAATCGTCTTTGGTAGCGGGGCACAATGAGCAGTTCTTC
TRBV5-1	-	-	TRBJ1-2	CASSLDSGPYGYTF	TGCGCCAGCAGCTTGGACAGCGGACCTTATGGCTACACCTTC
TRBV7-2	-	-	TRBJ1-4	CASSLGGVEKLFF	TGTGCCAGCAGCCTAGGGGGGGTCGAAAAACTGTTTTTT
TRBV7-2	-	-	TRBJ2-1	CASSLAGFDEQFF	TGTGCCAGCAGCCTCGCCGGTTTCGATGAGCAGTTCTTC
TRBV7-9	TRBD1	-	TRBJ1-4	CASSLARGPLNEKLFF	TGTGCCAGCAGCTTGGCTAGGGGGCCTTTAAATGAAAAACTGTTTTTT
TRBV7-2	TRBD2	-	TRBJ2-5	CASSSYSGRADETQYF	TGTGCCAGCAGCTCCTATAGCGGGAGGGCCGACGAGACCCAGTACTTC
TRBV5-1	TRBD2	-	TRBJ2-3	CASGERAGGLGSTDTQYF	TGCGCCAGCGGGGAGAGAGCGGGAGGGCTAGGGAGCACAGATACGCAGTATTTT
TRBV24-1	-	-	TRBJ2-1	CATSAPNEQFF	TGTGCCACCAGTGCTCCCAATGAGCAGTTCTTC
TRBV7-2	TRBD1	-	TRBJ1-1	CASSPRQGWTEAFF	TGTGCCAGCAGCCCCCGACAGGGTTGGACTGAAGCTTTCTTT
TRBV10-3	TRBD2	-	TRBJ2-1	CAIRPSGGSNEQFF	TGTGCCATCAGGCCTAGCGGGGGAAGCAATGAGCAGTTCTTC
TRBV12-3/TRBV12-4	TRBD1	-	TRBJ1-2	CASRGTGGRYTF	TGTGCCAGCAGGGGGACAGGGGGACGCTACACCTTC
TRBV20-1	-	-	TRBJ2-1	CSASTEVGYNEQFF	TGCAGTGCTAGTACGGAGGTAGGCTACAATGAGCAGTTCTTC
TRBV7-6	TRBD1	-	TRBJ1-2	CASSLRFAGTGGSYGYTF	TGTGCCAGCAGCTTACGTTTTGCAGGGACAGGGGGCAGCTATGGCTACACCTTC
TRBV7-9	TRBD1	-	TRBJ1-4	CASSLAGTGAEKLFF	TGTGCCAGCAGCTTAGCGGGGACAGGGGCGGAAAAACTGTTTTTT
TRBV7-3	TRBD2	few	TRBJ2-2	CASSLMAGGGTGELFF	TGTGCCAGCAGCTTAATGGCGGGAGGGGGAACCGGGGAGCTGTTTTTT
TRBV7-2	-	-	TRBJ1-5	CASSLTRYQPQHF	TGTGCCAGCAGCTTGACTAGGTATCAGCCCCAGCATTTT
TRBV7-2	-	-	TRBJ1-2	CASSLARGYYGYTF	TGTGCCAGCAGCCTGGCCCGGGGTTACTATGGCTACACCTTC
TRBV6-5	TRBD1	-	TRBJ1-1	CASSYSRQGPTEAFF	TGTGCCAGCAGTTACTCGAGACAGGGACCCACTGAAGCTTTCTTT
TRBV3-1/TRBV3-2	-	-	TRBJ2-1	CASSQDLRRGRKFF	TGTGCCAGCAGCCAAGATCTAAGGCGGGGTAGGAAGTTCTTC
TRBV6-5	TRBD2	-	TRBJ2-3	CASSWGGGADTQYF	TGTGCCAGCAGTTGGGGCGGGGGGGCAGATACGCAGTATTTT
TRBV28	-	-	TRBJ1-2	CASSLTGTANYGYTF	TGTGCCAGCAGTTTGACAGGAACTGCCAACTATGGCTACACCTTC
TRBV6-5	-	-	TRBJ1-1	CASRVRGLEAFF	TGTGCCAGCAGGGTTCGTGGGCTAGAAGCTTTCTTT
TRBV24-1	TRBD1	-	TRBJ2-1	CATSDTIGGDSVNEQFF	TGTGCCACCAGTGATACTATCGGTGGGGACAGCGTCAATGAGCAGTTCTTC
TRBV4-2	TRBD1	-	TRBJ1-5	CASSQEPGQGYRTQHF	TGTGCCAGCAGCCAAGAACCGGGACAGGGGTATCGGACCCAGCATTTT
TRBV14	TRBD1	-	TRBJ1-2	CASSQRQGPPGDGYTF	TGTGCCAGCAGCCAAAGACAGGGTCCTCCAGGCGATGGCTACACCTTC
TRBV6-5	-	-	TRBJ1-1	CASSFTRNTEAFF	TGTGCCAGCAGTTTCACAAGGAACACTGAAGCTTTCTTT
TRBV30	-	-	TRBJ2-3	CACSRRGTDTQYF	TGTGCCTGTTCACGGAGGGGCACAGATACGCAGTATTTT
TRBV6-5	-	-	TRBJ1-3	CASSRAQDFGNTIYF	TGTGCCAGCAGTAGGGCCCAGGACTTTGGAAACACCATATATTTT
TRBV19	TRBD2	-	TRBJ2-5	CASSIFFPGGGAQETQYF	TGTGCCAGTAGTATTTTTTTTCCGGGAGGAGGGGCCCAGGAGACCCAGTACTTC